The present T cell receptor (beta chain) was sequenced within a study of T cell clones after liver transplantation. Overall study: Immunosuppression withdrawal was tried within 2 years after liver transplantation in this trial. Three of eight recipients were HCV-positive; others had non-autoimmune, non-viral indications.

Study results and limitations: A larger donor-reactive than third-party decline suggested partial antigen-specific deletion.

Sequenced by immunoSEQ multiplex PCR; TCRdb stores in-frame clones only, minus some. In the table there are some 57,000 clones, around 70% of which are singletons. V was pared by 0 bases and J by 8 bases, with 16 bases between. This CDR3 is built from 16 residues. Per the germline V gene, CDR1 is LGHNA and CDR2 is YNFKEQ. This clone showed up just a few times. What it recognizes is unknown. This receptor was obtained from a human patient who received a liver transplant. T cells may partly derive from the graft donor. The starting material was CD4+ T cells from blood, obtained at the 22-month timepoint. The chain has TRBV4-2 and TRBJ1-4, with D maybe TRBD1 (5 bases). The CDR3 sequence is CASSQEVGGSGEKLFF. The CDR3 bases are TGTGCCAGCAGCCAAGAAGTCGGGGGGTCTGGGGAAAAACTGTTTTTT.